This T cell receptor (beta chain) was sequenced during a study of T cells in Graves' hyperthyroidism and ophthalmopathy. General study findings and limits: Model predictions of ophthalmopathy came a median 6.5 months before onset.

On this clonotype: Its target is unknown.

It was RNA transcripts that yielded the amplified TCR beta CDR3 regions. TCR CDR3 regions were first amplified by RT-PCR with HTBI primers. TCRdb analysed the multiplex PCR reads with MiXCR anew, one entry per CDR3 protein. The table lists about 380,000 distinct CDR3 sequences, around a sixth of them singletons, with about 38% in the top ten. The study left out patients who had uncontrolled infection, other autoimmune disease, pregnancy or lactation. Germline CDR1 WNHNN, CDR2 SYGVQD (reference sequence). With 7 bases clipped from V and 10 bases from J, the junction kept 8 bases outside the gene matches. This CDR3 contains 14 residues.

The sequence came from a man between 18 and 35 years old with Graves' ophthalmopathy. Specimen: blood. The chain recombines TRBV10-1 with TRBJ2-1; 12 bases are a match to TRBD1. CDR3 DNA sequence: TGCGCCAGCAATCCGGGACAGGGGGCACGAGAGCAGTTCTTC. Its protein product is CASNPGQGAREQFF.